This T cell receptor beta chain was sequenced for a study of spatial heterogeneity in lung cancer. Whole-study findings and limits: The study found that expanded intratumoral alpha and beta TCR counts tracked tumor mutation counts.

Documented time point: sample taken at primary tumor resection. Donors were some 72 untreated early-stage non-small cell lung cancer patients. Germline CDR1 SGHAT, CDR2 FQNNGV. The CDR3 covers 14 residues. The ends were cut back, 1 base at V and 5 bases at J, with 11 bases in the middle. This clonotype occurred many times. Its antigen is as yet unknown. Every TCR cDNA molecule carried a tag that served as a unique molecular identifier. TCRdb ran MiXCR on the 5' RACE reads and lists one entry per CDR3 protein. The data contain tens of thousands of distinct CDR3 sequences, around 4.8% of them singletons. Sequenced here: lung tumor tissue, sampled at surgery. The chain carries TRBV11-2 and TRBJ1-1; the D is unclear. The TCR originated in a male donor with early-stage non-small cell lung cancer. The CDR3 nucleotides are TGTGCCAGCAGCTTAGTATTAGGGAGGACTGAAGCTTTCTTT. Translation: CASSLVLGRTEAFF.